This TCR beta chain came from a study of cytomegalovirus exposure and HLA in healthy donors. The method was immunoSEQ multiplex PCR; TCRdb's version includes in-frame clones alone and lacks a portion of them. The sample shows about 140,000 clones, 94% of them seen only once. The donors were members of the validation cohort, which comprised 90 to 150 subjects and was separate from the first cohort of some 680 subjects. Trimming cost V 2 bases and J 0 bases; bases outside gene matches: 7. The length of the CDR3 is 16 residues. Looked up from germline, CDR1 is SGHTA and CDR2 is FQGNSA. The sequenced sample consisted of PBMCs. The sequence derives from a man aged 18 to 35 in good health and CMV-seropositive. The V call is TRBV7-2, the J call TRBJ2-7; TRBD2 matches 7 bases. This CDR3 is CASSLTPRELSYEQYF. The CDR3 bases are TGTGCCAGCAGCTTAACCCCGCGGGAGCTCTCCTACGAGCAGTACTTC. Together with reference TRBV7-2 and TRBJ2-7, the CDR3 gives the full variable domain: GAGVSQSPSNKVTEKGKDVELRCDPISGHTALYWYRQSLGQGLEFLIYFQGNSAPDKSGLPSDRFSAERTGGSVSTLTIQRTQQEDSAVYLCASSLTPRELSYEQYFGPGTRLTVT.